Included here is one TCR beta chain sequence, with context. Its antigen is as yet unknown. These data originate in a study of blood T cells in healthy people across ages. The study, taken as a whole, reports: Older age coincided with a roughly linear decline in TCR beta diversity per million T cells.

A second PCR, run for about 6 to 11 cycles, used a sample-barcoded 5' primer plus a J-beta primer mix. A tag from a template-switch adaptor with 12 random nucleotides marked each cDNA molecule. TCRdb reprocessed the 5' RACE reads with MiXCR, giving one entry per CDR3 protein. Here the sample spans 2 million or so distinct CDR3 sequences, 49% being singletons. CDR3 length equals 16 residues. V lost 1 base and J lost 4; bases outside the gene matches: 4. The V gene's germline CDR1 is DFQATT and CDR2 SNEGSKA (reference sequence). Total RNA, at least 5 micrograms per sample, came from PBMCs. The chain couples TRBV20-1 to TRBJ2-3; 14 nucleotides line up with TRBD2. The clonotype was recovered from a woman aged 40-49 years in good health. Specimen: blood. The CDR3, as DNA: TGCAGTGCTAGAGGACTAGCGGGGGGGTCTGCAGATACGCAGTATTTT. Its protein product is CSARGLAGGSADTQYF.